This T cell receptor beta chain stems from a study of breast tumors, draining lymph nodes, adjacent tissues. Study-wide results and limits: The data were judged consistent with most tumor T cells coming from lymph node and expanding in tumor. Compared with lymph nodes, tumors were less diverse; compared with nontumor tissue, more.

This clonotype was counted between two and nine times. Its target is unknown. Germline assignment: CDR1 KGHDR and CDR2 SFDVKD. This CDR3 is 16 amino acids long. Trimming left V 9 bases short and J 1 base short, with 20 bases between. One entry per CDR3 protein results from TCRdb running MiXCR on the multiplex PCR reads. This table holds under 250,000 distinct CDR3 sequences, less than 40% found once. Axillary draining lymph nodes of breast cancer patients supplied the node samples. The TCR was taken from a female donor with breast cancer. Some clones in this sample may be carry-over from other donors' samples. The chain combines TRBV24-1 with TRBJ1-1; a possible D gene is TRBD1 (5 bases). Sequencing input: axillary lymph node tissue. The CDR3 nucleotides are TGTGCCACCTCACCTTCCAAGGGGAATGGGAACACTGAAGCTTTCTTT. It is translated as CATSPSKGNGNTEAFF.